The clone carrying this TCR beta chain was seen at least ten times. The antigen remains undetermined. Generation of bulk TCR libraries relied on previously described methods and listed TCR primers. One entry per CDR3 protein results from TCRdb running MiXCR on the PCR reads. The sample carries more than 450,000 distinct CDR3 sequences, around 23% recorded once. Germline V CDR1 and CDR2: DFQATT, SNEGSKA (reference sequence). V gave up 5 bases and J gave up 4 bases, with 15 bases separating them. This CDR3 comprises 13 residues. These data come from a study of molecular identifiers for immune sequencing clone quantification. General observations from the study: Identical TCR molecules sharing a barcode could underestimate highly expanded clone sizes. Jurkat TCR RNA that was spiked in from one cell was reportedly detectable among some 980,000 naive cells.

Input for naive CD8 libraries was about 19,000 to 1,100,000 sorted cells; the RNA fraction used was 10%, 30% or 50%. The TCR was taken from a human donor in good health. Some libraries in this study had Jurkat cell RNA spiked in. This rearrangement joins TRBV20-1 to TRBJ2-7; D gene unclear. Material: naive CD8+ T cells from blood, with Jurkat cell RNA spiked in. Subset here: FACS-sorted CD8+CD4-CCR7+CD45RA+ naive T cells. DNA for the CDR3: TGCAGTGCTCGCCAGGCCTCTGAGTACGAGCAGTACTTC. Translated: CSARQASEYEQYF.